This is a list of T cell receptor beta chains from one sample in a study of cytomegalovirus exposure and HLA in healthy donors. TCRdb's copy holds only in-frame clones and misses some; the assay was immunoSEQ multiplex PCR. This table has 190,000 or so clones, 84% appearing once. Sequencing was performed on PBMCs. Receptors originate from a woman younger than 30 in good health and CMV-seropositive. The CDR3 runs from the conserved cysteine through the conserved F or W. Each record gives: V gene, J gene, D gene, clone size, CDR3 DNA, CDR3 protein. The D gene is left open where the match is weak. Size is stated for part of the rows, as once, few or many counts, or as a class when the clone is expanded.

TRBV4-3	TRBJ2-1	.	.	TGCGCCAGCAGCCAAGGACAGTTAATCTCCTACAATGAGCAGTTCTTC	CASSQGQLISYNEQFF
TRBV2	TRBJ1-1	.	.	TGTGCCACCGGGACAACAGTTCTGAACACTGAAGCTTTCTTT	CATGTTVLNTEAFF
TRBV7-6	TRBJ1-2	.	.	TGTGCCAGCAGCTTAGCCCAGGGTGGTGGCTACACCTTC	CASSLAQGGGYTF
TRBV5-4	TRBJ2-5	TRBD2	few	TGTGCCAGCAGCCCGTCGTCGAGCGGGGGTTCTGGGGAGACCCAGTACTTC	CASSPSSSGGSGETQYF
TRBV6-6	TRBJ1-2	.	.	TGTGCCAGCGGTGGGAGCACCTTC	CASGGSTF
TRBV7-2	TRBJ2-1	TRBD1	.	TGTGCCAGCAGCTTGGGACAGGGCCCCAATGAGCAGTTCTTC	CASSLGQGPNEQFF
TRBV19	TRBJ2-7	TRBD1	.	TGTGCCAGTAGTTCTAGACAGGGGGTCGGCAACGAGCAGTACTTC	CASSSRQGVGNEQYF
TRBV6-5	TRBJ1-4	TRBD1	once	TGTGCCAGCCGGGACAGGGTAGATGAAAAACTGTTTTTT	CASRDRVDEKLFF
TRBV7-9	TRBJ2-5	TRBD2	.	TGTGCCAGCAGCTCCGGACTAGCGGAAGAGACCCAGTACTTC	CASSSGLAEETQYF
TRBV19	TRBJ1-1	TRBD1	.	TGTGCCAGTAGTCCACGGGACAGGAACACTGAAGCTTTCTTT	CASSPRDRNTEAFF
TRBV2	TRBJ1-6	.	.	TGTGCCGGGGTTGGAGGCTACAATTCACCCCTCCACTTT	CAGVGGYNSPLHF
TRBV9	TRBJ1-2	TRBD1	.	TGTGCCAGCAGCGCGGAGACAGGGGACCTCCTACCTCCTTATGGCTACACCTTC	CASSAETGDLLPPYGYTF
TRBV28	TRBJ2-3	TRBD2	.	TGTGCCAGCAGCGTAGCGGGGGGGGAGGGAGATACGCAGTATTTT	CASSVAGGEGDTQYF
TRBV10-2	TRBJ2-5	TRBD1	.	TGCGCCAGCACAGGGACAGGGAAAGGAGAGACCCAGTACTTC	CASTGTGKGETQYF
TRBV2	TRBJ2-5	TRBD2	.	TGTGCCAGCAGTGCGTATGGACTAGCGGGGGTTGTCCCGAGATTGTACTTC	CASSAYGLAGVVPRLYF
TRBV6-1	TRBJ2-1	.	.	TGTGCCAGCAGTGAGACAGGTTACAATGAGCAGTTCTTC	CASSETGYNEQFF